These T cell receptor beta chains were read from a single sample in a study of identical twins. TCRdb reanalysed the 5' RACE reads using MiXCR and keeps one entry per CDR3 protein. The sample contains around 500,000 distinct CDR3 sequences, 14% of which appear only once. In addition, the sample was reused for a study of yellow fever vaccine responses in identical twins.

Specimen: CD4+ T cells sorted from blood. The receptors shown here come from a woman between 18 and 29 years old in good health. The CDR3 runs from the conserved cysteine through the conserved F or W. The D gene is left open where the match is weak. Expanded clones get a size class; other rows say once, few or many, or leave the size out.

CDR3	DNA	size	J	D	V
CASRGLGQSYEQYF	TGTGCCAGCAGGGGTTTGGGACAATCCTACGAGCAGTACTTC	many	TRBJ2-7	-	TRBV27
CASSFTGQGYDRRQFF	TGTGCCAGCAGTTTTACGGGACAGGGATACGACAGGAGGCAGTTCTTC	-	TRBJ2-1	TRBD1	TRBV28
CASSGRDYNEQFF	TGTGCCAGCAGCGGCCGGGACTACAATGAGCAGTTCTTC	-	TRBJ2-1	-	TRBV11-3
CASSYSENHEQYF	TGTGCCAGCAGTTACTCCGAGAACCACGAGCAGTACTTC	-	TRBJ2-7	-	TRBV6-6
CASSLPVSNTEAFF	TGTGCCAGCAGCTTACCGGTCAGCAACACTGAAGCTTTCTTT	-	TRBJ1-1	-	TRBV5-6
CASSLVGLGSADTQYF	TGTGCCAGCAGCTTGGTGGGACTAGGGTCCGCAGATACGCAGTATTTT	-	TRBJ2-3	TRBD2	TRBV5-6
CSVTGLGQETQYF	TGCAGCGTCACGGGGTTGGGCCAAGAGACCCAGTACTTC	many	TRBJ2-5	-	TRBV29-1
CAWNTDRARYGYTF	TGTGCCTGGAATACCGACAGGGCCCGCTATGGCTACACCTTC	-	TRBJ1-2	TRBD1	TRBV30
CAIGQGNADTQYF	TGTGCCATCGGACAGGGTAATGCAGATACGCAGTATTTT	many	TRBJ2-3	TRBD1	TRBV10-3
CASSSQGFEQYF	TGCGCCAGCAGTTCACAGGGTTTCGAGCAGTACTTC	-	TRBJ2-7	-	TRBV5-1
CASSPRSTYEQYF	TGTGCCAGCTCACCACGCAGCACCTACGAGCAGTACTTC	few	TRBJ2-7	-	TRBV18
CSANRDSYEQYF	TGCAGTGCCAACCGGGATTCCTACGAGCAGTACTTC	few	TRBJ2-7	-	TRBV20-1
CSARVLTGQPQHF	TGCAGTGCTAGGGTGTTGACGGGGCAGCCCCAGCATTTT	few	TRBJ1-5	-	TRBV20-1
CASQGGSSPLGDEQYF	TGTGCCAGCCAAGGGGGGTCTAGCCCCCTGGGGGACGAGCAGTACTTC	-	TRBJ2-7	-	TRBV10-3
CASSLEQGAQTQYF	TGTGCCAGCAGCTTAGAACAGGGGGCCCAGACCCAGTACTTC	few	TRBJ2-5	TRBD1	TRBV7-2
CASSRSVSSYNEQFF	TGTGCCAGCAGCCGATCGGTAAGCTCCTACAATGAGCAGTTCTTC	many	TRBJ2-1	-	TRBV6-2/TRBV6-3
CASSLRDGYNEQFF	TGTGCCAGCAGCCTCCGGGACGGGTACAATGAGCAGTTCTTC	many	TRBJ2-1	-	TRBV7-2
CASSQSRNSPLHF	TGTGCCAGCAGCCAAAGTAGGAATTCACCCCTCCACTTT	few	TRBJ1-6	-	TRBV3-1
CAISLAVSTDTQYF	TGTGCCATCAGCCTAGCGGTAAGCACAGATACGCAGTATTTT	-	TRBJ2-3	TRBD2	TRBV10-3
CSVGDSSNTEAFF	TGCAGCGTTGGGGACAGTTCTAACACTGAAGCTTTCTTT	few	TRBJ1-1	TRBD1	TRBV29-1
CASSLHSPGDQEGYTF	TGTGCCAGCAGCCTTCACTCGCCGGGGGATCAGGAGGGCTACACCTTC	once	TRBJ1-2	-	TRBV3-1
CATSSGGAGTDTQYF	TGTGCCACCAGTAGCGGGGGGGCTGGCACAGATACGCAGTATTTT	few	TRBJ2-3	TRBD2	TRBV15
CASSQTGQWYQPQHF	TGCGCCAGCAGCCAAACCGGACAGTGGTATCAGCCCCAGCATTTT	-	TRBJ1-5	-	TRBV4-1
CASSPKTGANTEAFF	TGTGCCAGCTCACCAAAAACGGGGGCGAACACTGAAGCTTTCTTT	few	TRBJ1-1	-	TRBV18
CASSSYSSLAGRGYEQYF	TGTGCCAGCAGTTCGTATTCGAGTTTAGCGGGAAGGGGGTACGAGCAGTACTTC	few	TRBJ2-7	TRBD2	TRBV12-3/TRBV12-4
CAIRDRVDTEAFF	TGTGCCATCAGAGACAGGGTGGACACTGAAGCTTTCTTT	-	TRBJ1-1	TRBD1	TRBV10-3
CASSLFGGNIQYF	TGTGCCAGCAGTTTATTTGGGGGAAACATTCAGTACTTC	-	TRBJ2-4	-	TRBV27
CATSREGALSSYNEQFF	TGTGCCACCAGCAGAGAAGGGGCATTGAGCTCCTACAATGAGCAGTTCTTC	-	TRBJ2-1	-	TRBV15
CSARPGTQQETQYF	TGCAGTGCTCGCCCCGGGACTCAGCAAGAGACCCAGTACTTC	few	TRBJ2-5	-	TRBV20-1
CASSQPLGANNEQFF	TGTGCCAGCAGCCAACCTCTAGGGGCTAACAATGAGCAGTTCTTC	-	TRBJ2-1	-	TRBV3-1
CASQGGSYEQYF	TGTGCCAGCCAGGGGGGATCCTACGAGCAGTACTTC	many	TRBJ2-7	-	TRBV6-5
CSARDPTGPQHF	TGCAGTGCTAGAGACCCTACCGGGCCCCAGCATTTT	many	TRBJ1-5	-	TRBV20-1
CASRLGLNNEQFF	TGCGCCAGCAGATTAGGACTCAACAATGAGCAGTTCTTC	-	TRBJ2-1	-	TRBV10-2
CASSRRQAHGAETQYF	TGTGCCAGCAGCCGCCGACAAGCTCATGGGGCGGAGACCCAGTACTTC	few	TRBJ2-5	-	TRBV3-1
CASGRAGENQPQHF	TGTGCCAGCGGCAGGGCAGGGGAAAATCAGCCCCAGCATTTT	-	TRBJ1-5	-	TRBV12-3/TRBV12-4
CASSLEPYEQYF	TGCGCCAGCAGCTTGGAACCCTACGAGCAGTACTTC	few	TRBJ2-7	-	TRBV5-1
CSSGARGTEAFF	TGCAGCTCGGGAGCGAGGGGCACTGAAGCTTTCTTT	few	TRBJ1-1	-	TRBV29-1
CASSPTGGGADTQYF	TGTGCCAGCAGCCCAACAGGGGGAGGCGCAGATACGCAGTATTTT	-	TRBJ2-3	TRBD1	TRBV12-3/TRBV12-4
CASRTSGIYEQYF	TGTGCCAGCCGGACTAGCGGGATCTACGAGCAGTACTTC	few	TRBJ2-7	TRBD2	TRBV2
CASSLGGNSYEQYF	TGCGCCAGCAGCTTGGGGGGCAACTCCTACGAGCAGTACTTC	many	TRBJ2-7	-	TRBV5-1
CSARRFLAGGNEQFF	TGCAGTGCTAGAAGGTTTCTAGCGGGAGGGAATGAGCAGTTCTTC	-	TRBJ2-1	TRBD2	TRBV20-1
CASSLHEGGTGANVLTF	TGTGCCAGCAGTCTACACGAGGGGGGGACTGGGGCCAACGTCCTGACTTTC	many	TRBJ2-6	-	TRBV6-5